One sample yielded the 22 T cell receptor beta chains listed below, sequenced in a study of lymphopenia after photon versus proton radiotherapy (dated by TCRdb to the late 2010s). The library was produced with the immunoSEQ multiplex PCR assay. Imported from immuneACCESS, the table was reduced by TCRdb to in-frame sequences with V and J called. These copies leave out some clones; in studies compared against another copy, an unresolved V gene accounts for under half, and the cause of the remainder is not known. In this sample the table shows fewer than 20,000 clones, roughly 90% of which occur a single time. The ten top clones hold 1.5% to 2% of the sample. The source was peripheral blood, collected from a patient treated with photon-based radiotherapy. These receptors originate from a woman in her thirties or forties with cholangiocarcinoma.

V is TRBV6-8 and J is TRBJ1-3; unclear D gene. The germline CDR1 and CDR2 sequences are MNHGY and SAAAGT. With 7 bases removed from V and 4 bases from J, the gap between germline ends came to 11 bases. The CDR3 is 13 residues long. The CDR3 sequence: CASTPLNGNTIYF. The CDR3 DNA reads as TGTGCCAGCACCCCCCTAAACGGAAACACCATATATTTT.

The chain carries TRBV5-1 and TRBJ2-2, with a possible D match to TRBD1 (5 bases). The V gene lost 4 bases and the J gene lost 3 bases, with 22 bases spanning the gap. The CDR3 has 18 residues. The germline V gene has CDR1 SGHRS and CDR2 YFSETQ. As DNA, the CDR3 is TGCGCCAGCAGCCCCGCAAAGAGCGACAGAGCCTACACCGGGGAGCTGTTTTTT. This sequence encodes CASSPAKSDRAYTGELFF.

V is TRBV5-4 and J is TRBJ2-1; 7 bases fit TRBD1. The CDR3 spans 17 residues. Per the germline V gene, CDR1 is SGHNT and CDR2 is YYREEE (reference sequence). J was trimmed by 6 bases and V by 7 bases; bases with no gene match: 19. In nucleotides, the CDR3 is TGTGCCAGCCTCCCAGACAGTTCAGGGGGACGACCCAATGAGCAGTTCTTC. This codes for CASLPDSSGGRPNEQFF. Complete variable domain (other parts from reference TRBV5-4 and TRBJ2-1): ETGVTQSPTHLIKTRGQQVTLRCSSQSGHNTVSWYQQALGQGPQFIFQYYREEENGRGNFPPRFSGLQFPNYSSELNVNALELDDSALYLCASLPDSSGGRPNEQFFGPGTRLTVL.

The chain employs TRBV7-2 and TRBJ2-1; possibly TRBD2 for D (5 bases). With 4 bases removed from V and 9 bases from J, the gap between germline ends came to 10 bases. Per germline, CDR1 SGHTA and CDR2 FQGNSA. The CDR3 runs 12 residues. Written as DNA, the CDR3 is TGTGCCAGCAGCTCCCCACTAGGTGAGCAGTTCTTC. Its translation: CASSSPLGEQFF.

CDR3 region: CSVEDNEQFF. Written as DNA, the CDR3 is TGCAGCGTTGAAGACAATGAGCAGTTCTTC. This chain connects TRBV29-1 to TRBJ2-1; D ambiguous. There are 10 residues in the CDR3. V was cut by 0 bases and J by 6 bases, with 0 bases left in between. Germline CDR1 and CDR2: SQVTM and ANQGSEA.

CDR3 in amino acids: CASRQDDTEAFF. The CDR3 bases are TGTGCCAGCCGACAGGATGACACTGAAGCTTTCTTT. The genes are TRBV28 and TRBJ1-1, with D perhaps TRBD1 (6 bases). The CDR3 totals 12 residues. Germline assignment: CDR1 MDHEN and CDR2 SYDVKM. Between the trimmed V and J ends, which lost 8 bases and 3 bases, there was a span of 10 bases.

The genes are TRBV10-2 and TRBJ2-2, with D maybe TRBD2 (5 bases). V was clipped by 2 bases and J by 6 bases, with 7 bases between them. The CDR3 loop spans 13 amino acids. The germline V gene has CDR1 WSHSY and CDR2 SAAADI. CDR3 bases: TGCGCCAGCAGTGAGGGAGGCTCCGGGGAGCTGTTTTTT. Its protein is CASSEGGSGELFF.

V is TRBV7-9 and J is TRBJ2-1; D gene unclear. From germline, CDR1 is SEHNR and CDR2 FQNEAQ (reference sequence). CDR3 length: 11 amino acids. V lost 8 bases and J lost 7, with 9 bases in between. The CDR3 protein is CASDSWNEQFF. For the CDR3, the DNA is TGTGCCAGCGATAGCTGGAATGAGCAGTTCTTC.

The V and J genes are TRBV5-4 and TRBJ2-7; 11 nucleotides match TRBD2. The CDR3 contains 16 residues. Germline assignment: CDR1 SGHNT and CDR2 YYREEE (reference sequence). Losses at the gene ends were 2 bases for V and 6 bases for J; bases not matched to a gene: 10. CDR3 sequence (DNA): TGTGCCAGCAGCTTCCCGATCGGGCTAGCGGGAGGCGAGCAGTACTTC. Its translation: CASSFPIGLAGGEQYF.

This chain uses TRBV5-1 with TRBJ2-3; 7 positions agree with TRBD1. V shed 6 bases, J shed 3 bases, and the junction held 19 bases outside the gene matches. The germline CDR1 and CDR2 sequences are SGHRS and YFSETQ. The CDR3 totals 18 residues. CDR3 bases: TGCGCCAGCAACGCGCAGACTACGGGACAGATAGCTACAGATACGCAGTATTTT. This codes for CASNAQTTGQIATDTQYF.

In nucleotides, the CDR3 is TGTGCCAGTGTCTTATTAAGGGACAGGGGTGCGTCTAATGAAAAACTGTTTTTT. Translated, it gives CASVLLRDRGASNEKLFF. J is TRBJ1-4 and V is TRBV21-1; the table names TRBD1, a call not compared with the DNA. TRBV21-1 is termed a pseudogene. There are 18 residues in the CDR3.

The V and J genes are TRBV6-5 and TRBJ2-7; tentatively, D is TRBD1 or TRBD2 (5 bases each). The CDR3 is 15 residues long. Germline CDR1 and CDR2: MNHEY and SVGAGI. V lost 7 bases and J 0 bases, leaving 16 bases between the germline ends. The CDR3 region is CASTLARGHSYEQYF. In DNA form, the CDR3 reads TGTGCCAGCACTCTGGCCCGGGGCCACTCCTACGAGCAGTACTTC.

The chain couples TRBV6-6 to TRBJ1-1, with 7 bases that match TRBD1. CDR3 length: 14 residues. V was clipped by 8 bases and J by 5 bases; unmatched bases: 11. In germline, CDR1 is MNHNY, CDR2 SVGAGI (reference sequence). The CDR3 DNA reads TGTGCCAGCCGCAAATCGACAGGGCGGACTGAAGCTTTCTTT. Protein sequence: CASRKSTGRTEAFF.

The chain combines TRBV19 with TRBJ1-5; D remains unclear. CDR1 is LNHDA and CDR2 is SQIVND in the germline V gene (reference sequence). The CDR3 is made up of 14 amino acids. With 5 bases removed from V and 7 bases from J, the gap between germline ends came to 15 bases. CDR3 amino acids: CASSLLGVWQPQHF. The CDR3 DNA is TGTGCCAGTAGTTTACTCGGTGTGTGGCAGCCCCAGCATTTT.

The chain is built from TRBV5-1 and TRBJ2-7, with TRBD1 matching 9 bases. Losses at the gene ends were 7 bases for V and 3 bases for J; bases not matched to a gene: 17. Germline-derived CDR1 and CDR2 are SGHRS and YFSETQ. This CDR3 region has 17 residues. CDR3 sequence reads: CASAGTGPKSLIYEQYF. CDR3 bases: TGCGCCAGCGCTGGGACAGGGCCAAAATCACTCATCTACGAGCAGTACTTC.

This chain links TRBV7-9 with TRBJ2-7, with TRBD2 matching over 8 bases. The V gene's germline CDR1 is SEHNR and CDR2 FQNEAQ (reference sequence). V was pared by 3 bases and J by 2 bases, with 0 bases of the junction left unmatched. This CDR3 has 13 amino acids. CDR3 in amino acids: CASSFGGAYEQYF. The CDR3 bases are TGTGCCAGCAGCTTCGGGGGGGCCTACGAGCAGTACTTC.

This chain joins TRBV18 and TRBJ2-7, with TRBD2 matching 10 bases. V shed 1 base and J 3 bases; nucleotides not matched to a gene: 9. Germline V gene data show CDR1 as KGHSH and CDR2 as LQKENI. The CDR3 consists of 17 residues. CDR3: CASSPLPSGGPYYEQYF. CDR3 bases: TGTGCCAGCTCACCACTTCCTAGCGGGGGTCCATACTACGAGCAGTACTTC.

J is TRBJ1-1 and V is TRBV12-5, with 9 bases aligning to TRBD1. The CDR3 spans 16 residues. The J segment lost 5 bases and the V segment lost 6 bases, leaving 13 bases of the junction unmatched. Germline V gene lookup returns CDR1 LGHNT and CDR2 FRNRAP. The DNA of the CDR3 is TGTGCTAGTGGATTACGACAGGGGGACGTGGGGACTGAAGCTTTCTTT. Protein product: CASGLRQGDVGTEAFF.

This chain joins TRBV7-3 and TRBJ2-1; 10 bases fit TRBD2. The CDR3 extends over 15 amino acids. Germline V gene lookup returns CDR1 SGHTA and CDR2 FQGTGA. V gave up 5 bases and J gave up 7 bases; unmatched junction bases: 8. In nucleotides, the CDR3 is TGTGCCAGCAGCCAACGGGCTAGCGGGGGTAATGAGCAGTTCTTC. It encodes CASSQRASGGNEQFF.

The J gene is TRBJ2-7, the V gene TRBV13; no clear D. With 5 bases removed from V and 2 bases from J, the gap between germline ends came to 10 bases. This CDR3 has 13 residues. The germline V gene encodes CDR1 PRHDT and CDR2 FYEKMQ (reference sequence). The CDR3 here is CASSSHDPYEQYF. The CDR3 bases are TGTGCCAGCAGCAGCCATGACCCCTACGAGCAGTACTTC.

J is TRBJ1-1 and V is TRBV15; no clear D. The length of the CDR3 is 13 residues. Germline CDR1 LNHNV, CDR2 YYDKDF (reference sequence). V lost 1 base and J 4 bases, leaving 7 bases between the germline ends. The CDR3 coding sequence is TGTGCCACCAGCAGAGTGGCGGGCACTGAAGCTTTCTTT. It codes for CATSRVAGTEAFF.

The V call is TRBV4-2, the J call TRBJ1-3, with a weak D call TRBD1 (5 bases). The CDR3 spans 16 residues. Trimming took off 4 bases at V and 2 bases at J, with 15 bases between the two ends. CDR1 LGHNA and CDR2 YNFKEQ come from the germline V gene. CDR3: CASSPPKGRPGNTIYF. Written as DNA, the CDR3 is TGTGCCAGCAGCCCCCCCAAGGGGCGACCTGGAAACACCATATATTTT.